The 6 T cell receptor beta chains listed next were all sequenced from one sample in a study of response to subunit inactivated influenza vaccine listed by TCRdb under 2018. Library construction relied on RT-PCR. Sequencing instrument: Illumina HiSeq 2500. TCRdb reprocessed the public reads (quality trimming at Q25 with fastp, clone calling with MiXCR) and kept in-frame beta chains. Rows matching on CDR3 protein sequence are summarized as one entry with the most common DNA and genes. The sample records roughly 650,000 distinct CDR3 sequences, approximately 15% of which are singletons. About 7.4% of the sample is taken by the ten largest. Sample: PBMCs from blood, taken approximately 15 days before vaccination. These receptors came from a man aged 50 to 59 who received an inactivated influenza vaccine. Donor details come from another sample of the same person, matched by shared clones.

The V and J genes are TRBV4-1 and TRBJ2-1; TRBD1 might be the D (5 bases). CDR1 and CDR2 from the germline V gene are MGHRA and YSYEKL. V dropped 2 bases and J dropped 0 bases, with 8 bases sitting between them. The CDR3 sequence is 15 residues long. The CDR3 loop is CASSQRQSSYNEQFF. The CDR3 bases are TGCGCCAGCAGCCAAAGACAGAGCTCCTACAATGAGCAGTTCTTC.

The chain joins TRBV11-2 to TRBJ1-1; maybe TRBD1 (5 bases). The CDR3 has 16 amino acids. V was trimmed by 0 bases and J by 7 bases, leaving 18 bases between them. Germline CDR1 reads SGHAT; CDR2 reads FQNNGV. In DNA, the CDR3 is TGTGCCAGCAGCTTAGATGGGGACTTTCCTAGGAGTGAAGCTTTCTTT. Translation gives CASSLDGDFPRSEAFF.

This clonotype was seen a handful of times. This chain joins TRBV6-6 and TRBJ1-1, with no clear D. The CDR3 is 13 residues long. Trimming pared 0 bases from V and 11 bases from J, leaving 13 bases between. Per the germline V gene, CDR1 is MNHNY and CDR2 is SVGAGI (reference sequence). The CDR3 DNA follows: TGTGCCAGCAGTTACTCGACGTACTCAAGGGCTTTCTTT. Its protein is CASSYSTYSRAFF.

This clonotype occurred many times. V is TRBV7-2 and J is TRBJ2-1; D possibly corresponds to TRBD2 (7 bases). The CDR3 sequence is 17 residues long. V shed 5 bases and J shed 4 bases, with 21 bases lying between them. CDR1 and CDR2 from the germline V gene are SGHTA and FQGNSA. The CDR3 spells CASSPPRGGGPYNEQFF. CDR3 nucleotides: TGTGCCAGCAGCCCGCCCCGTGGCGGGGGCCCATACAATGAGCAGTTCTTC. The variable domain in full, with the rest retrieved from reference TRBV7-2 and TRBJ2-1, is GAGVSQSPSNKVTEKGKDVELRCDPISGHTALYWYRQSLGQGLEFLIYFQGNSAPDKSGLPSDRFSAERTGGSVSTLTIQRTQQEDSAVYLCASSPPRGGGPYNEQFFGPGTRLTVL.

The chain employs TRBV20-1 and TRBJ1-2, with 7 bases that match TRBD1. The CDR3 is made up of 17 amino acids. The J segment lost 0 bases and the V segment lost 4 bases, leaving 14 bases of the junction unmatched. The V gene's germline CDR1 is DFQATT and CDR2 SNEGSKA (reference sequence). The CDR3 protein is CSAKGAAGGLANYGYTF. CDR3 DNA sequence: TGCAGTGCTAAAGGGGCGGCAGGGGGTTTAGCTAACTATGGCTACACCTTC.

The chain combines TRBV6-2 or TRBV6-3 with TRBJ2-5; D not resolved. CDR3 length: 12 residues. The V gene lost 5 bases and the J gene lost 5 bases, with 9 bases spanning the gap. In germline, CDR1 is MNHEY, CDR2 SVGEGT. CDR3 in amino acids: CASSHGRETQYF. For the CDR3, the DNA is TGTGCCAGCAGTCACGGCCGGGAGACCCAGTACTTC.